This entry lists 16 T cell receptor beta chains sequenced from one sample in a study of OX40 agonist ivuxolimab in advanced cancers. The table came from immunoSEQ multiplex PCR; TCRdb's copy has only in-frame clones and leaves some out. The table lists around 75,000 clones, roughly 90% of them singletons. The source was CD4+ or CD8+ T cells sorted from blood, collected in a trial of the OX40 agonist ivuxolimab. Every receptor here comes from an adult with an advanced solid tumor such as melanoma, head and neck, liver or kidney cancer.

The chain joins TRBV10-3 to TRBJ2-3, with 8 bases identical to TRBD1. CDR1 and CDR2 (germline): ENHRY, SYGVKD. CDR3 length: 15 amino acids. V lost 5 bases, J lost 4 bases, and 8 bases stayed unmatched. The CDR3 DNA is TGTGCCATCAGTCAGACAGGGGAAGGATCAGATACGCAGTATTTT. Translated, it gives CAISQTGEGSDTQYF.

CDR3 region: CASSLGGTGGNTIYF. The CDR3 bases are TGTGCCAGCAGCCTGGGGGGGACAGGTGGAAACACCATATATTTT. The genes are TRBV28 and TRBJ1-3; TRBD1 matches 8 bases. The CDR3 runs to 15 residues. Trimming removed 6 bases from V and 3 bases from J; junction bases left unmatched: 7. CDR1 and CDR2 (germline): MDHEN, SYDVKM.

The chain is built from TRBV5-1 and TRBJ2-1, with 7 bases matching TRBD2. The CDR3 is 15 amino acids. Trimming at V came to 0 bases and at J to 3 bases, leaving 3 bases not matched to a gene. CDR1 and CDR2 from the germline V gene are SGHRS and YFSETQ. CDR3: CASSLGSGFYNEQFF. Here the CDR3 DNA reads TGCGCCAGCAGCTTGGGTAGCGGGTTCTACAATGAGCAGTTCTTC.

The J gene is TRBJ1-2, the V gene TRBV7-9, with unresolved D. V was shortened by 5 bases and J by 2 bases, with 9 bases between the two germline ends. The germline gives CDR1 SEHNR, CDR2 FQNEAQ (reference sequence). The CDR3 spans 13 residues. CDR3 in amino acids: CASSPIKNYGYTF. In DNA form, the CDR3 reads TGTGCCAGCAGCCCTATAAAAAACTATGGCTACACCTTC.

This clone was observed a single time. This sample also contains other DNA sequences that code for the same CDR3. The chain combines TRBV5-1 with TRBJ1-2, with 10 bases matching TRBD1. Per the germline V gene, CDR1 is SGHRS and CDR2 is YFSETQ. Trimming removed 4 bases from V and 8 bases from J; junction bases left unmatched: 5. The CDR3 extends over 13 amino acids. The chain's CDR3 is CASSLGDRGGYTF. The CDR3 coding sequence is TGCGCCAGCAGCCTAGGGGACAGGGGAGGCTACACCTTC.

The chain uses TRBV28 and TRBJ2-1, with D possibly being TRBD1 (7 bases). Between the trimmed V and J ends, which lost 7 bases and 6 bases, there was a span of 19 bases. Germline V gene data show CDR1 as MDHEN and CDR2 as SYDVKM. The CDR3 is 15 residues long. CDR3 sequence: CASNFLDREANEQFF. The CDR3 DNA reads as TGTGCCAGCAACTTCTTAGACAGGGAGGCCAATGAGCAGTTCTTC.

This clone was counted a single time. This chain joins TRBV19 and TRBJ2-7; D gene uncertain. Germline V gene data show CDR1 as LNHDA and CDR2 as SQIVND (reference sequence). This CDR3 is 14 amino acids long. With 4 bases removed from V and 2 bases from J, the gap between germline ends came to 12 bases. The chain's CDR3 is CASSKAEPPYEQYF. The DNA of the CDR3 is TGTGCCAGTAGTAAGGCTGAACCACCCTACGAGCAGTACTTC.

This chain uses TRBV2 with TRBJ2-5; 15 bases are shared with TRBD2. After removal of 7 bases from V and 5 bases from J, the junction contained 8 bases not matched to a gene. The germline V gene encodes CDR1 SNHLY and CDR2 FYNNEI. The CDR3 is 16 amino acids. CDR3 in DNA: TGTGCCAGCACCCCGGGACTAGCGGGAGGAACGGAGACCCAGTACTTC. Translated, it gives CASTPGLAGGTETQYF.

The gene calls are TRBV9 and TRBJ2-5, with a tentative D call TRBD1 (6 bases). Germline loops: CDR1 SGDLS, CDR2 YYNGEE. Trimming took 4 bases from V and 0 from J, leaving 10 bases between them. The CDR3 spans 14 residues. The CDR3: CASSHGQHQETQYF. The DNA of the CDR3 is TGTGCCAGCAGCCACGGACAGCACCAAGAGACCCAGTACTTC.

This chain links TRBV27 with TRBJ2-7, with D hard to call. CDR3 size: 14 residues. Per the germline V gene, CDR1 is MNHEY and CDR2 is SMNVEV (reference sequence). Trimming pared 6 bases from V and 5 bases from J, leaving 17 bases between. The CDR3 sequence is CASSRVFRGHEQYF. As DNA, the CDR3 is TGTGCCAGCAGCCGGGTCTTCAGAGGCCACGAGCAGTACTTC.

The CDR3 protein is CASSPLGTGYNEQFF. The CDR3 DNA follows: TGTGCCAGCAGTCCCCTAGGGACAGGGTACAATGAGCAGTTCTTC. The rearrangement uses TRBV27 and TRBJ2-1; 9 bases match TRBD1. The CDR3 has 15 residues. Germline V lookup: CDR1 MNHEY, CDR2 SMNVEV (reference sequence). V lost 5 bases, J lost 4 bases, and 6 bases stayed unmatched.

The V gene is TRBV28, the J gene TRBJ1-5, with TRBD1 as a possible D gene (5 bases). With 4 bases removed from V and 1 base from J, the gap between germline ends came to 14 bases. The CDR3 runs 16 residues. Germline V lookup: CDR1 MDHEN, CDR2 SYDVKM. CDR3 amino acids: CASSSYGTLSNQPQHF. The CDR3 region has the DNA TGTGCCAGCAGTTCGTACGGGACGCTCAGCAATCAGCCCCAGCATTTT.

This chain connects TRBV5-1 to TRBJ2-7, with unresolved D. The CDR3 runs to 14 residues. CDR1 is SGHRS, CDR2 YFSETQ, per germline. The V end lost 4 bases, the J end lost 3 bases, and 14 bases lay between the germline ends. The DNA of the CDR3 is TGCGCCAGCAGCCCGGGCACGGGCGACTACGAGCAGTACTTC. This gives the protein CASSPGTGDYEQYF.

V is TRBV10-3 and J is TRBJ2-1, with a weak D call TRBD1 (5 bases). V gave up 3 bases and J gave up 4 bases, with 10 bases separating them. The CDR3 is made up of 14 amino acids. Per germline, CDR1 ENHRY and CDR2 SYGVKD. The CDR3 DNA is TGTGCCATCAGTGACAGGGCCACTTACAATGAGCAGTTCTTC. As protein: CAISDRATYNEQFF.

This rearrangement joins TRBV7-2 to TRBJ2-3, with D perhaps TRBD2 (6 bases). Trimming pared 2 bases from V and 4 bases from J, leaving 7 bases between. The CDR3 covers 13 residues. From germline, CDR1 is SGHTA and CDR2 FQGNSA. CDR3 nucleotide sequence: TGTGCCAGCAGCTTAAAGCGGGCAGATACGCAGTATTTT. This sequence encodes CASSLKRADTQYF.

The rearrangement joins TRBV5-1 to TRBJ2-3; D tentatively reads TRBD1 or TRBD2 (6 bases each). The germline V and J ends were trimmed by 0 bases and 1 base, with 12 bases remaining between them. This CDR3 spans 16 amino acids. Germline CDR1 and CDR2: SGHRS and YFSETQ. The CDR3 region is CASSLERGPGTDTQYF. The CDR3 DNA reads TGCGCCAGCAGCTTGGAACGGGGGCCCGGCACAGATACGCAGTATTTT.